One T cell receptor (beta chain) is described in this entry. The clone's antigen remains unknown. One base away there is no much larger clone; base qualities are not given. This specimen belongs to a study of blood T cell repertoires in COVID-19 (dated by TCRdb to 2020 to 2021). With respect to the entire study: Collaborator samples came from the United States, Italy and Spain and covered acute and convalescent phases of COVID-19. Subjects who had been exposed to COVID-19, were actively infected with it, or had recovered from it provided the deeply sampled blood TCRbeta repertoires that made up the dataset. Sample metadata almost always included a de-identified subject ID, COVID-19 status, age in years and sex. The material from the prospective study consisted of cDNA or gDNA derived from T cells, B-cell-depleted T cells, or PBMCs. The samples were drawn from two sources: the first 160 participants of the ongoing ImmuneRACE study, and 1,000 to 1,500 subjects contributed by 6 global collaborators. Where HLA class I and class II types were available, the types were taken from metadata supplied by the sample provider, not from assay-based typing. A freely available public database, intended as a resource for researchers studying the immune response to SARS-CoV-2, is where the repertoires were released.

The germline V gene supplies CDR1 SNHLY and CDR2 FYNNEI. A distance of 8 bases separates the germline ends of V and J, which lose 5 bases and 4 bases respectively. The CDR3 measures 12 amino acids from cysteine to phenylalanine. The read is trimmed to its CDR3 DNA, 36 bases read in frame from base 1. A second Seattle source provided samples from volunteer blood donors who had recovered from COVID-19. Each collaborating institution followed its own protocols to collect whole blood in K2EDTA tubes. For TCRbeta analysis, collaborators shipped samples as frozen whole blood, isolated PBMCs, or DNA extracted from either of those sample types. TCRbeta CDR3 regions were amplified from genomic DNA using the immunoSEQ Assay, a bias-controlled multiplex PCR. The authors' analysis ran thus. The number of nucleated cells in each sample was estimated from the amplification of reference gene primers within the assay. To quantify the absolute abundance of each unique TCRbeta CDR3 rearrangement, sequence reads were collapsed and filtered. For each sample, productive Simpson clonality was calculated as the square root of Simpson's diversity index across productive rearrangements. This immuneACCESS table, as held by TCRdb, lists in-frame sequences with V and J called but not all clones. Of the missing ones, under half trace to an unresolved V gene in checked studies; the others have no known cause. The V and J calls and clone size are taken from that table; D and trimming were inferred from the DNA. The sample includes 250,000 to 350,000 clones, with approximately 90% observed a single time. The ten largest clones represent 2.2% of the sample.

Overall results and qualifications from the work: The amount of clinical and demographic metadata varied by source and participant and was provided uncurated.

The sample was peripheral blood. This sequence originates from a woman aged 50 to 60 who had recovered from COVID-19. Rearrangement joined TRBV2 to TRBJ1-1; TRBD1 is perhaps the D gene, given 6 matching bases. The CDR3 here reads CASSSGATEAFF. The nucleotide sequence is TGTGCCAGCAGTTCAGGGGCCACTGAAGCTTTCTTT.